What follows is one T cell receptor beta chain and its context. These data come from a study of blood T cell repertoires in COVID-19. Sequencing was performed with immunoSEQ multiplex PCR; in TCRdb, only in-frame clones are kept and a portion is missing. This table has roughly 300,000 clones, around 90% appearing once. The germline gives CDR1 MNHEY, CDR2 SVGAGI. The CDR3 consists of 12 residues. Losses at the gene ends were 6 bases for V and 7 bases for J; bases not matched to a gene: 5. The receptor was derived from a woman aged 25 to 39 with COVID-19, enrolled during active disease. Sequenced: peripheral blood. The V gene is TRBV6-5, the J gene TRBJ1-1; 7 bases line up with TRBD1. The CDR3 here is CASSQDRIEAFF. The DNA for the CDR3 is TGTGCCAGCAGCCAGGACAGGATTGAAGCTTTCTTT.